The sequence of this TCR beta chain was determined in a study of T-cell reconstitution after alpha-beta-depleted transplantation in children listed by TCRdb under 2016. Some background on the complete study: T-cell immune reconstitution after TCRalphabeta/CD19-depleted allogeneic hematopoietic cell transplantation in children was quantitatively tracked in the study by means of TCR repertoire profiling.

This clonotype was picked up many times. This receptor's antigen is unknown. Base qualities are not at hand, and no much larger clone is one base apart. Receptor amplification or capture employed PCR. Sequencer: Illumina HiSeq 2500. To normalize quantification of the TCRbeta repertoire, the TCR libraries were built with molecular barcoding that relied on unique molecular identifiers. The raw public data were reprocessed by TCRdb itself: fastp quality trimming at Q25, MiXCR clonotype calling, in-frame beta chains only. Rows with one shared CDR3 protein collapse into an entry with the most common genes and DNA. For this sample there are hundreds of thousands of distinct CDR3 sequences; roughly 15% appear just once. Over 0.95% of the sample comes from the top ten. Deletion took 0 bases off V and 0 bases off J, with a span of 12 bases between the germline ends. The CDR3 measures 15 amino acids from cysteine to phenylalanine. CDR3 DNA only is kept here, 45 bases in frame from base 1. CDR1 DFQATT and CDR2 SNEGSKA were looked up in the germline V gene (reference sequence).

The chain employs TRBV20-1 and TRBJ2-7; no D segment can be confidently identified. The TCR comes from a human donor who donated a stem cell graft to a child with acute myeloid leukemia. The input for sequencing was PBMCs from the stem cell graft donor, taken from the stem cell graft. The CDR3 has the sequence CSARDDLTDSYEQYF. The DNA reads TGCAGTGCTAGAGATGACTTGACCGACTCCTACGAGCAGTACTTC.